Listed below are T cell receptor beta chains from one sample, sequenced in a study of cytomegalovirus exposure and HLA in healthy donors. Here immunoSEQ multiplex PCR was the method, and the copy in TCRdb shows in-frame clones only, minus some. The sample holds about 100,000 clones, around 75% seen once. Sequencing was performed on PBMCs. These receptors all stem from a woman between 18 and 29 years old in good health and CMV-seropositive. Both conserved end residues are part of each CDR3. The order of the fields is clone size, D gene, J gene, V gene, CDR3 protein, CDR3 DNA. D genes are given only for firm matches. Some rows have no size entry. The others give once, few or many, or a class for an expanded clone.

>once|TRBD1|TRBJ2-7|TRBV10-3
CAIHRDRSYEQYF
TGTGCCATTCACCGGGACAGGTCCTACGAGCAGTACTTC
>.|TRBD1|TRBJ2-6|TRBV19
CASRGGTGFAGANVLTF
TGTGCCAGTAGGGGAGGGACAGGGTTCGCTGGGGCCAACGTCCTGACTTTC
>.|TRBD2|TRBJ2-1|TRBV6-1
CASSGASGISSYNEQFF
TGTGCCAGCAGTGGGGCTAGCGGGATAAGCTCCTACAATGAGCAGTTCTTC
>once|TRBD1|TRBJ2-3|TRBV18
CASSPTGADTQYF
TGTGCCAGCTCACCGACAGGGGCAGATACGCAGTATTTT
>.|.|TRBJ1-1|TRBV27
CASSPLGAGFTEAFF
TGTGCCAGCAGCCCGCTGGGGGCAGGCTTCACTGAAGCTTTCTTT
>once|.|TRBJ1-1|TRBV25-1
CASIQGGGTEAFF
TGTGCCAGCATTCAGGGCGGGGGCACTGAAGCTTTCTTT
>once|TRBD2|TRBJ2-1|TRBV6-6
CASSPTGASGRNEQFF
TGTGCCAGCAGCCCAACCGGGGCTAGCGGGAGGAATGAGCAGTTCTTC
>.|.|TRBJ2-2|TRBV5-6
CASTLGGGTNTGELFF
TGTGCCAGCACCTTGGGTGGGGGGACGAACACCGGGGAGCTGTTTTTT
>few|.|TRBJ2-1|TRBV6-1
CASSEYGGPYNEQFF
TGTGCCAGCAGTGAATACGGGGGGCCCTACAATGAGCAGTTCTTC
>.|TRBD1|TRBJ2-3|TRBV29-1
CSVEVAAYRGHPTDTQYF
TGCAGCGTTGAAGTCGCAGCCTACAGGGGGCATCCCACAGATACGCAGTATTTT
>.|.|TRBJ2-2|TRBV6-6
CASSYLGGAGELFF
TGTGCCAGCAGTTATTTGGGGGGAGCTGGGGAGCTGTTTTTT
>.|.|TRBJ2-3|TRBV28
CASRSHSTDTQYF
TGTGCCAGCAGGTCACATAGCACAGATACGCAGTATTTT
>.|.|TRBJ2-5|TRBV11-1
CASSLNRMAQETQYF
TGTGCCAGCAGCTTAAACAGGATGGCCCAAGAGACCCAGTACTTC
>.|TRBD1|TRBJ1-1|TRBV18
CASSLGQGASNTEAFF
TGTGCCAGCTCACTGGGACAGGGGGCTTCGAACACTGAAGCTTTCTTT
>.|.|TRBJ2-1|TRBV4-3
CASSQEGSPNEQFF
TGCGCCAGCAGCCAAGAAGGTAGCCCAAATGAGCAGTTCTTC
>.|.|TRBJ1-1|TRBV5-6
CASSLRGATPKEAFF
TGTGCCAGCAGCTTGCGGGGGGCGACGCCGAAAGAAGCTTTCTTT
>.|.|TRBJ1-3|TRBV5-6
CASSPPGGNTIYF
TGTGCCAGCAGCCCCCCTGGCGGAAACACCATATATTTT
>.|TRBD2|TRBJ2-5|TRBV5-1
CATNSGTSGTRETQYF
TGCGCCACCAACAGCGGGACTAGCGGGACCCGGGAGACCCAGTACTTC
>.|.|TRBJ2-1|TRBV6-6
CASTQGRDNEQFF
TGTGCCAGCACCCAGGGTCGGGACAATGAGCAGTTCTTC
>.|TRBD2|TRBJ2-7|TRBV4-1
CASSQVPTSGTYEQYF
TGCGCCAGCAGCCAAGTTCCGACTAGCGGGACTTACGAGCAGTACTTC
>.|.|TRBJ1-4|TRBV27
CASSFIPSGGRGEKLFF
TGTGCCAGCAGTTTTATCCCCTCGGGGGGTCGGGGTGAAAAACTGTTTTTT
>.|.|TRBJ2-5|TRBV19
CASSMDWRRETQYF
TGTGCCAGTAGTATGGATTGGCGGAGGGAGACCCAGTACTTC
>.|TRBD1|TRBJ1-5|TRBV28
CASSRTGGYSNQPQHF
TGTGCCAGCAGCCGGACAGGTGGTTATAGCAATCAGCCCCAGCATTTT
>.|TRBD1|TRBJ2-2|TRBV28
CASSRTGLIRTGPGELFF
TGTGCCAGCAGCCGGACAGGGCTCATTAGAACAGGTCCCGGGGAGCTGTTTTTT
>.|.|TRBJ1-4|TRBV7-9
CASSLQPGEEKLFF
TGTGCCAGCAGCTTACAGCCAGGGGAAGAAAAACTGTTTTTT
>once|TRBD2|TRBJ2-7|TRBV7-8
CASSLGLADYEQYF
TGTGCCAGCAGCTTGGGACTAGCGGACTACGAGCAGTACTTC
>few|.|TRBJ2-1|TRBV7-9
CASSSLAYNEQFF
TGTGCCAGCAGCTCCCTAGCGTATAATGAGCAGTTCTTC
>.|TRBD2|TRBJ2-7|TRBV6-1
CASSAGQGRLAFAVYEQYF
TGTGCCAGCAGTGCCGGTCAGGGCCGACTAGCTTTCGCGGTCTACGAGCAGTACTTC
>.|.|TRBJ1-3|TRBV5-4
CASSLAQGGLYGTIYF
TGTGCCAGCAGCTTAGCGCAGGGTGGATTGTACGGCACCATATATTTT
>.|TRBD1|TRBJ1-2|TRBV27
CASSDRAYGYTF
TGTGCCAGCAGTGACAGGGCCTATGGCTACACCTTC
>.|.|TRBJ1-3|TRBV28
CASSWGVSGNTIYF
TGTGCCAGCAGCTGGGGGGTCTCTGGAAACACCATATATTTT
>few|TRBD1|TRBJ2-2|TRBV2
CASSDNGQGANTGELFF
TGTGCCAGCAGTGACAATGGTCAGGGGGCGAACACCGGGGAGCTGTTTTTT
>.|.|TRBJ1-1|TRBV30
CAWNYRYTEAFF
TGTGCCTGGAACTACAGGTACACTGAAGCTTTCTTT
>.|.|TRBJ1-3|TRBV9
CASSEDRQSSGNTIYF
TGTGCCAGCAGCGAAGACAGGCAGAGCTCTGGAAACACCATATATTTT
>.|.|TRBJ1-2|TRBV4-3
CATRGPEGYTF
TGCGCCACCCGAGGGCCGGAGGGCTACACCTTC
>.|.|TRBJ2-6|TRBV28
CATQGANVLTF
TGTGCCACCCAAGGGGCCAACGTCCTGACTTTC
>.|TRBD2|TRBJ2-3|TRBV7-8
CASSPRLAGAGTDTQYF
TGTGCCAGCAGCCCTCGACTAGCGGGAGCTGGGACAGATACGCAGTATTTT
>few|TRBD2|TRBJ2-5|TRBV7-2
CASSLVGGGQETQYF
TGTGCCAGCAGCTTAGTCGGCGGGGGCCAAGAGACCCAGTACTTC
>.|TRBD2|TRBJ2-7|TRBV30
CAWSVRGVLSYEQYF
TGTGCCTGGAGTGTTCGGGGGGTACTCTCCTACGAGCAGTACTTC
>.|TRBD2|TRBJ2-5|TRBV5-1
CASSPRTGGLAGGGGETQYF
TGCGCCAGCAGCCCACGGACAGGAGGACTAGCGGGAGGAGGGGGAGAGACCCAGTACTTC
>once|TRBD1|TRBJ2-5|TRBV27
CASRGTGVFIGETQYF
TGTGCCAGCAGAGGGACAGGGGTTTTCATCGGAGAGACCCAGTACTTC
>.|.|TRBJ1-3|TRBV5-1
CASSAQQGYSGNTIYF
TGCGCCAGCAGCGCACAACAGGGATACTCTGGAAACACCATATATTTT
>.|TRBD1|TRBJ2-3|TRBV5-1
CASSSGQASTDTQYF
TGCGCCAGCAGCTCCGGACAGGCTAGCACAGATACGCAGTATTTT
>.|TRBD1|TRBJ1-1|TRBV9
CASSVLTQGASEAFF
TGTGCCAGCAGCGTACTCACCCAGGGGGCGTCTGAAGCTTTCTTT
>.|.|TRBJ2-1|TRBV28
CASSFELYNEQFF
TGTGCCAGCAGTTTTGAACTCTACAATGAGCAGTTCTTC